This is a list of T cell receptor beta chains from one sample in a study of CD8+ T cells in alopecia areata. Some clones are missing from TCRdb's copy, which holds only in-frame ones; the method was immunoSEQ multiplex PCR. Here the sample spans 100,000 to 150,000 clones, roughly 50% being singletons. Sequencing was performed on CD8+ T cells sorted from blood, taken at week 4, from a patient treated with tofacitinib. All receptors come from a human donor with alopecia areata. The CDR3 runs from the conserved cysteine through the conserved F or W. D genes are given only for firm matches. Clone size, where shown, is once, few, many, or a class for clones that have expanded.

CDR3 DNA: TGTGCCAGCAGCTATAGCGGGGGGCAAACCTACGAGCAGTACTTC
CDR3 protein: CASSYSGGQTYEQYF
clone size: NA
V gene: TRBV7-9
J gene: TRBJ2-7
D gene: TRBD2

CDR3 DNA: TGTGCCAGCAGTTTTTCCGACGGCCGTGATCAGCCCCAGCATTTT
CDR3 protein: CASSFSDGRDQPQHF
clone size: once
V gene: TRBV28
J gene: TRBJ1-5
D gene: NA

CDR3 DNA: TGCAGCGTGGTCCAGGGGACTGAAGCTTTCTTT
CDR3 protein: CSVVQGTEAFF
clone size: few
V gene: TRBV29-1
J gene: TRBJ1-1
D gene: NA

CDR3 DNA: TGTGCCTGGAGCTGGAGGGGATTGGGGGAGCTGTTTTTT
CDR3 protein: CAWSWRGLGELFF
clone size: NA
V gene: TRBV30
J gene: TRBJ2-2
D gene: NA

CDR3 DNA: TGTGCCTGGATTTCAGACAGAGCTTTCTTT
CDR3 protein: CAWISDRAFF
clone size: NA
V gene: TRBV30
J gene: TRBJ1-1
D gene: NA

CDR3 DNA: TGTGCCTGCACCGGGACAGGGCGATCCTACGAGCAGTACTTC
CDR3 protein: CACTGTGRSYEQYF
clone size: NA
V gene: TRBV30
J gene: TRBJ2-7
D gene: TRBD1

CDR3 DNA: TGTGCCAGCAGCTCCCAGGGACTAGCGGCAACCTACAATGAGCAGTTCTTC
CDR3 protein: CASSSQGLAATYNEQFF
clone size: NA
V gene: TRBV28
J gene: TRBJ2-1
D gene: TRBD2

CDR3 DNA: TGCAGCGTTGAAGGGGGACCCATGAACACTGAAGCTTTCTTT
CDR3 protein: CSVEGGPMNTEAFF
clone size: NA
V gene: TRBV29-1
J gene: TRBJ1-1
D gene: NA

CDR3 DNA: TGTGCCAGCAGTTTAAACGCGGGGGAGAGGGTCGATACGCAGTATTTT
CDR3 protein: CASSLNAGERVDTQYF
clone size: NA
V gene: TRBV27
J gene: TRBJ2-3
D gene: TRBD2

CDR3 DNA: TGTGCCAGTAGTATTAAGCCAACTCAGGAGGAGACCCAGTACTTC
CDR3 protein: CASSIKPTQEETQYF
clone size: NA
V gene: TRBV19
J gene: TRBJ2-5
D gene: NA

CDR3 DNA: TGCGCCAGCAGCTTGTACGCGAGTAGCTCCTACAATGAGCAGTTCTTC
CDR3 protein: CASSLYASSSYNEQFF
clone size: NA
V gene: TRBV5-1
J gene: TRBJ2-1
D gene: NA

CDR3 DNA: TGTGCCAGCAGCGTACGGACGGGGAACACCGGGGAGCTGTTTTTT
CDR3 protein: CASSVRTGNTGELFF
clone size: NA
V gene: TRBV9
J gene: TRBJ2-2
D gene: NA

CDR3 DNA: TGTGCCTGGAGCGAGGGAAGGGATGAGCAGTACTTC
CDR3 protein: CAWSEGRDEQYF
clone size: NA
V gene: TRBV30
J gene: TRBJ2-7
D gene: NA

CDR3 DNA: TGTGCCACCAGCAGAGTGACAACAGATACGCAGTATTTT
CDR3 protein: CATSRVTTDTQYF
clone size: NA
V gene: TRBV15
J gene: TRBJ2-3
D gene: NA

CDR3 DNA: TGTGCCTGGAGTACAGGGGTCCACAATGAGCAGTTCTTC
CDR3 protein: CAWSTGVHNEQFF
clone size: few
V gene: TRBV30
J gene: TRBJ2-1
D gene: TRBD1

CDR3 DNA: TGCGCCAGCAGCCAGGGGACAGGGTCTGGGGCCAACGTCCTGACTTTC
CDR3 protein: CASSQGTGSGANVLTF
clone size: few
V gene: TRBV4-1
J gene: TRBJ2-6
D gene: TRBD1

CDR3 DNA: TGTGCCAGCTCCCCAAGAGTCCCCTATGGCTACACCTTC
CDR3 protein: CASSPRVPYGYTF
clone size: NA
V gene: TRBV6-6
J gene: TRBJ1-2
D gene: NA